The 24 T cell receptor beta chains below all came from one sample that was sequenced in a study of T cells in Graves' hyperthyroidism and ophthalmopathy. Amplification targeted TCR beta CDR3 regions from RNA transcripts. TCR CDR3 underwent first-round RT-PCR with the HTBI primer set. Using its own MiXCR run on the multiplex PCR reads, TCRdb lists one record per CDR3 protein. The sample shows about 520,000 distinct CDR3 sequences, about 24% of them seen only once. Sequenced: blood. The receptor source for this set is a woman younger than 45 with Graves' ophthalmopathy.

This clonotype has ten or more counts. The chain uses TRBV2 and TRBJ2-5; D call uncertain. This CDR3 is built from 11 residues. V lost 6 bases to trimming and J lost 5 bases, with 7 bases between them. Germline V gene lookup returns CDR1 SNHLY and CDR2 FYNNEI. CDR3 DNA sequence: TGTGCCAGCAGCCAATTGGAGACCCAGTACTTC. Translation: CASSQLETQYF. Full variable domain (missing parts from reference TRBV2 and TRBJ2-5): EPEVTQTPSHQVTQMGQEVILRCVPISNHLYFYWYRQILGQKVEFLVSFYNNEISEKSEIFDDQFSVERPDGSNFTLKIRSTKLEDSAMYFCASSQLETQYFGPGTRLLVL.

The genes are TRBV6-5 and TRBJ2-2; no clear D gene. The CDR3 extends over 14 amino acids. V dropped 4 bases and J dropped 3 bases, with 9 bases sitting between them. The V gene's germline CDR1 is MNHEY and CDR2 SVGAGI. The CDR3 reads CASSFGRYTGELFF. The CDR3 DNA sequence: TGTGCCAGCAGTTTCGGTCGTTACACCGGGGAGCTGTTTTTT.

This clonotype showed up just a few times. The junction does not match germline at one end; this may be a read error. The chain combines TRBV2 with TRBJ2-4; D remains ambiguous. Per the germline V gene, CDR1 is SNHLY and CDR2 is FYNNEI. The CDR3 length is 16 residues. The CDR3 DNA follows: TGTGCCAGCAGTGGCGCGAAATACCCAGCCAAAAACATTCAGCACTTC. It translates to CASSGAKYPAKNIQHF.

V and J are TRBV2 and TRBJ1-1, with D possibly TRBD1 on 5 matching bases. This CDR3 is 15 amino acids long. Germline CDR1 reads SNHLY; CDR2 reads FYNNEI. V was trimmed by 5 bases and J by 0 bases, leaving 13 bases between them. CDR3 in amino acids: CASSSRVTMNTEAFF. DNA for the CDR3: TGTGCCAGCAGTTCCAGGGTGACCATGAACACTGAAGCTTTCTTT.

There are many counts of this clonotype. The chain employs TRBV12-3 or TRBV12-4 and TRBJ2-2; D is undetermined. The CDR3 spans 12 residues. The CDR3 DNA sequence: TGTGCGGCGAGACTGGGCACCGGGGAGCTGTTTTTT. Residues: CAARLGTGELFF.

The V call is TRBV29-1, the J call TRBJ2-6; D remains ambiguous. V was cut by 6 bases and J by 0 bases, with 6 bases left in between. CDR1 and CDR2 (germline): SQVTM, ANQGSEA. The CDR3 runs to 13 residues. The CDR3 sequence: CSVYSSGANVLTF. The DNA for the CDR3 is TGCAGCGTGTATAGCTCTGGGGCCAACGTCCTGACTTTC.

The CDR3 here is CASSLGVELEAFF. The CDR3 DNA reads TGTGCCAGCAGTTTGGGGGTTGAACTTGAAGCTTTCTTT. This sequence joins TRBV28 and TRBJ1-1; a possible D gene is TRBD1 (5 bases). The CDR3 runs 13 residues. Trimming cost V 3 bases and J 7 bases, with 12 bases left between them. Germline CDR1 is MDHEN and CDR2 is SYDVKM.

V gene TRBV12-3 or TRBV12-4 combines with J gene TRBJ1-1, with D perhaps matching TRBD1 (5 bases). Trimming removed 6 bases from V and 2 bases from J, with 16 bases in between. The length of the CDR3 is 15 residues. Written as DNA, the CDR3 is TGTGCCAGCAGCTTACCCGGGACCGTCAACACTGAAGCTTTCTTT. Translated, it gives CASSLPGTVNTEAFF.

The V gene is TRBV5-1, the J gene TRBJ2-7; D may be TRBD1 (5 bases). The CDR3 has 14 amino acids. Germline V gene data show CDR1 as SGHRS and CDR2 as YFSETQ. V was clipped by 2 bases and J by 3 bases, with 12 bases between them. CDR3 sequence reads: CASSLLGRHYEQYF. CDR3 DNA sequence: TGCGCCAGCAGCTTATTGGGGCGCCACTACGAGCAGTACTTC.

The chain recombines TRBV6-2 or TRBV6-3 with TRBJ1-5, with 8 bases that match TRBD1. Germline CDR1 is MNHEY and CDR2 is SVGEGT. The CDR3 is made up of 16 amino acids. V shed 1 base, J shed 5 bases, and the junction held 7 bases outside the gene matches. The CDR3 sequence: CASSYFSRGQDQPQHF. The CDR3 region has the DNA TGTGCCAGCAGTTACTTCTCCAGGGGGCAGGATCAGCCCCAGCATTTT.

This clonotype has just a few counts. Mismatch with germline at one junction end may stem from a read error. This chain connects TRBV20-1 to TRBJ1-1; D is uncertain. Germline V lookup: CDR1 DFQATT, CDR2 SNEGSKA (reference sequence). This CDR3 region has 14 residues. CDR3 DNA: TGCAGTGCTAGCGCCATCTCGGGCCTTACTGAAGCTTGCTTT. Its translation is CSASAISGLTEACF.

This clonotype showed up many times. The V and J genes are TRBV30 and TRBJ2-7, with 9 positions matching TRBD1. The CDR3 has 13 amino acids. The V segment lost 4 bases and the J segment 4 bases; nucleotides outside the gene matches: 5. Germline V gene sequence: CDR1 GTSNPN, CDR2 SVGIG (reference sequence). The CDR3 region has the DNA TGTGCCTGGAACACAGGGGGCGTTTACGAGCAGTACTTC. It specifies CAWNTGGVYEQYF.

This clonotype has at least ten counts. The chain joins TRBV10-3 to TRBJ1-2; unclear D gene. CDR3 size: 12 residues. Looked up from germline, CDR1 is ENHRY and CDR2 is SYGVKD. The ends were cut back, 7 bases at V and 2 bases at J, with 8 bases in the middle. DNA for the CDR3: TGTGCCATCATGTCAGCAAACTATGGCTACACCTTC. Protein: CAIMSANYGYTF.

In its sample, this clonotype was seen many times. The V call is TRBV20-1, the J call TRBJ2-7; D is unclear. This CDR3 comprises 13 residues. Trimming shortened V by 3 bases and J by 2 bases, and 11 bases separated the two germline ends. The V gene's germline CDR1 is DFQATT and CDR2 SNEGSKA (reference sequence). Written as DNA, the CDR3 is TGCAGTGCTAGGGGCGGCGCAACCTACGAGCAGTACTTC. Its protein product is CSARGGATYEQYF.

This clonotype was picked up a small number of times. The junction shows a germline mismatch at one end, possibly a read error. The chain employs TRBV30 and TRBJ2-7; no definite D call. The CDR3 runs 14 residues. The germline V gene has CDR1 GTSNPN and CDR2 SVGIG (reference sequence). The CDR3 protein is CAWSFSATDGEQDF. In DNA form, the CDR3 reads TGTGCCTGGAGTTTCAGTGCCACCGACGGCGAGCAGGACTTC.

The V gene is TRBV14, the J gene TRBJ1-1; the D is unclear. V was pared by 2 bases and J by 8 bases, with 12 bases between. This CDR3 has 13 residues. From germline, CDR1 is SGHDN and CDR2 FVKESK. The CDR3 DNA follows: TGTGCCAGCAGCCAATCCCTCGGTAGGGAAGCTTTCTTT. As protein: CASSQSLGREAFF.

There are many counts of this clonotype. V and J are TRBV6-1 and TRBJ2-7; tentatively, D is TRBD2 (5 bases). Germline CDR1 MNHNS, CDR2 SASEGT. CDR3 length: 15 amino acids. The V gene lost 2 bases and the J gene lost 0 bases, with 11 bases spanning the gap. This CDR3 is CASSEPGLSSYEQYF. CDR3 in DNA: TGTGCCAGCAGTGAACCCGGACTGTCCTCCTACGAGCAGTACTTC.

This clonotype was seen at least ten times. CDR3 residues: CASILTGGSETQYF. In nucleotides, the CDR3 is TGTGCCAGCATCCTGACAGGGGGCTCGGAGACCCAGTACTTC. The chain uses TRBV6-1 and TRBJ2-5, with 10 bases fitting TRBD1. Trimming cost V 7 bases and J 5 bases; bases outside gene matches: 7. Germline values: CDR1 MNHNS, CDR2 SASEGT. The CDR3 contains 14 residues.

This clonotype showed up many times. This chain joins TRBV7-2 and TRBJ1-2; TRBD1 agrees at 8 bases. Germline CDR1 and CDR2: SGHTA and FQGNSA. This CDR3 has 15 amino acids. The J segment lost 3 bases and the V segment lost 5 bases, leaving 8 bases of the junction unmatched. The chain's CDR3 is CASSLQGAVDYGYTF. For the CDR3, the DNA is TGTGCCAGCAGCCTCCAGGGGGCAGTAGACTATGGCTACACCTTC.

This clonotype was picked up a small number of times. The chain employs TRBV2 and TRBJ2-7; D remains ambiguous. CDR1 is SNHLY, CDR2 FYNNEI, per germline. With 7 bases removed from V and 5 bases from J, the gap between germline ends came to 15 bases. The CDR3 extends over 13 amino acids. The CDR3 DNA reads TGTGCCAGCACCCCACGAATCACCCACGAGCAGTACTTC. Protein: CASTPRITHEQYF.

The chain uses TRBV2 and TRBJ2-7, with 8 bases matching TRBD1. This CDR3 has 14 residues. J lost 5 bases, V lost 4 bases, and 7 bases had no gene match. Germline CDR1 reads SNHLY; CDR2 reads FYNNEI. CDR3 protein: CASSGTGSVDEQYF. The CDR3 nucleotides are TGTGCCAGCAGTGGGACAGGGTCTGTCGACGAGCAGTACTTC.

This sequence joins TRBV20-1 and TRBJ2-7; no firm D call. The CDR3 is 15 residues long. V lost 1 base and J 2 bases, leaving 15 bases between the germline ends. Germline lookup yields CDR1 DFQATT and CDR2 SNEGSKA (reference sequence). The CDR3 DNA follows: TGCAGTGCTAGAGTGACGCCAAGAGGCGCCTACGAGCAGTACTTC. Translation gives CSARVTPRGAYEQYF.

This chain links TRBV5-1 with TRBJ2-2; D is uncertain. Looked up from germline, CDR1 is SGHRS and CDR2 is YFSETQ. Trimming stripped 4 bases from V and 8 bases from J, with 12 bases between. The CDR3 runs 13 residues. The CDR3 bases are TGCGCCAGCAGCCCCCCATTGGTAGGGGAGCTGTTTTTT. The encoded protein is CASSPPLVGELFF. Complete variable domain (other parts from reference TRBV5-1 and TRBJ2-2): KAGVTQTPRYLIKTRGQQVTLSCSPISGHRSVSWYQQTPGQGLQFLFEYFSETQRNKGNFPGRFSGRQFSNSRSEMNVSTLELGDSALYLCASSPPLVGELFFGEGSRLTVL.

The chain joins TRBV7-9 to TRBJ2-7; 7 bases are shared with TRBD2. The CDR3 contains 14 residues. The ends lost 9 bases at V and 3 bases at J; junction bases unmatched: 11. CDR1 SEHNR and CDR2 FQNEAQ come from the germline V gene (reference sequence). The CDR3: CARSPRELDYEQYF. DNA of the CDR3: TGTGCCAGGTCCCCGCGGGAGCTTGACTACGAGCAGTACTTC.